These T cell receptor beta chains were read from a single sample in a study of blood T cell repertoires in COVID-19. TCRdb's table, derived via immunoSEQ multiplex PCR, lists solely in-frame clones and lacks some. The sample contains 250,000 to 350,000 clones, 90% of which appear only once. What was sequenced was PBMCs or T cells enriched from blood (not recorded which). The receptor source for this set is a young woman with acute COVID-19. Each CDR3 is given with its conserved first and last residue. The D gene is left open where the match is weak. Not every row has a clone size; where given, it reads once, few, many or a size class.

CASNQGGNEKLFF	TGTGCCAGCAACCAGGGAGGTAACGAAAAACTGTTTTTT	TRBJ1-4	-	TRBV9	-
CASSGASGYTGELFF	TGTGCCAGCAGCGGGGCCTCAGGATACACCGGGGAGCTGTTTTTT	TRBJ2-2	-	TRBV5-6	-
CSAVTGPTTGDTQYF	TGCAGCGCTGTTACCGGGCCCACGACAGGAGATACGCAGTATTTT	TRBJ2-3	few	TRBV29-1	-
CASSLWASGQYEQYF	TGTGCCAGCAGCTTGTGGGCTAGCGGACAATACGAGCAGTACTTC	TRBJ2-7	-	TRBV5-6	TRBD2
CASSLKAGTAGTGELFF	TGTGCTAGCAGCTTAAAAGCGGGGACGGCGGGTACCGGGGAGCTGTTTTTT	TRBJ2-2	-	TRBV7-7	TRBD2
CASSQDEGDYEQYF	TGTGCCAGCAGCCAAGATGAAGGGGACTACGAGCAGTACTTC	TRBJ2-7	once	TRBV3-1/TRBV3-2	-
CASSMSGGASYEQYF	TGTGCCAGTAGTATGTCAGGGGGCGCTTCCTACGAGCAGTACTTC	TRBJ2-7	-	TRBV19	TRBD1
CASSKAKPSGWVETQYF	TGTGCCAGCAGCAAAGCTAAGCCTAGCGGCTGGGTAGAGACCCAGTACTTC	TRBJ2-5	-	TRBV21-1	-
CASSLYLAGGDTQYF	TGTGCCAGCAGTTTATACCTAGCGGGGGGAGATACGCAGTATTTT	TRBJ2-3	-	TRBV28	TRBD2
CASSLRSGSGTGVSPLHF	TGCGCCAGCAGCTTGCGGTCGGGGTCTGGGACAGGGGTTTCACCCCTCCACTTT	TRBJ1-6	-	TRBV5-1	TRBD1
CASGRGSFLGELFF	TGTGCCAGCGGGAGGGGCAGCTTCCTGGGGGAGCTGTTTTTT	TRBJ2-2	-	TRBV27	TRBD2
CASSIEVRGSDEAFF	TGTGCCAGTAGTATAGAGGTCAGGGGAAGCGACGAAGCTTTCTTT	TRBJ1-1	-	TRBV19	-
CASSDYGQGAYTGELFF	TGCGCCAGCAGTGACTACGGACAGGGGGCCTACACCGGGGAGCTGTTTTTT	TRBJ2-2	-	TRBV10-1	TRBD1
CASSPGTGVQEQYF	TGTGCCAGCAGTCCAGGGACAGGGGTGCAGGAGCAGTACTTC	TRBJ2-7	-	TRBV28	TRBD1
CASSLGRGRNYGYTF	TGTGCCAGCAGCCTAGGGAGGGGACGGAACTATGGCTACACCTTC	TRBJ1-2	-	TRBV14	-
CASSLLRELSYNEQFF	TGTGCCAGCAGCTTATTGCGGGAGTTATCCTACAATGAGCAGTTCTTC	TRBJ2-1	once	TRBV7-9	TRBD2
CASSSDLAGNEQFF	TGTGCCAGCAGCTCAGACCTAGCGGGCAATGAGCAGTTCTTC	TRBJ2-1	-	TRBV7-9	TRBD2
CASSFQGGMNTEAFF	TGTGCCAGCAGCTTCCAGGGAGGAATGAACACTGAAGCTTTCTTT	TRBJ1-1	-	TRBV7-8	-
CASSLGTSGNEQFF	TGCGCCAGCAGCCTCGGGACTAGCGGGAATGAGCAGTTCTTC	TRBJ2-1	-	TRBV5-1	TRBD2
CASSPGQRSGYTF	TGCGCCAGCAGCCCCGGACAGCGGTCGGGCTACACCTTC	TRBJ1-2	-	TRBV5-1	-
CASSSGTSGYNEQFF	TGTGCCAGCAGCTCCGGGACTAGCGGATACAATGAGCAGTTCTTC	TRBJ2-1	-	TRBV5-5	TRBD2
CASSQDQGAGRSYNSPLHF	TGTGCCAGCAGCCAAGATCAGGGGGCGGGTCGGTCTTATAATTCACCCCTCCACTTT	TRBJ1-6	once	TRBV3-1/TRBV3-2	TRBD1
CASSPIRGTDTQYF	TGTGCCAGCAGCCCCATCCGGGGGACAGATACGCAGTATTTT	TRBJ2-3	-	TRBV9	-
CASSLVGRDEQFF	TGTGCCAGCAGTTTGGTCGGGAGGGATGAGCAGTTCTTC	TRBJ2-1	-	TRBV12-3/TRBV12-4	TRBD2
CASSPPGGGETQYF	TGTGCCAGCAGTCCCCCAGGGGGAGGAGAGACCCAGTACTTC	TRBJ2-5	-	TRBV28	-
CASSLFLGKLAGGDEQYF	TGTGCCAGCAGTTTATTTTTGGGAAAACTAGCGGGAGGGGACGAGCAGTACTTC	TRBJ2-7	-	TRBV28	TRBD2
CASSWGTGLSAYEQYF	TGCGCCAGCAGCTGGGGGACGGGACTTTCCGCCTACGAGCAGTACTTC	TRBJ2-7	-	TRBV5-1	-
CASNEREGPNTQYF	TGTGCCAGCAACGAGCGGGAGGGCCCGAATACGCAGTATTTT	TRBJ2-3	-	TRBV2	TRBD2
CASSPSATTVGQPQHF	TGTGCCAGCTCACCATCCGCGACAACGGTCGGTCAGCCCCAGCATTTT	TRBJ1-5	-	TRBV18	-
CASIAPGGRALEQYF	TGTGCCAGCATCGCTCCCGGAGGACGAGCTCTCGAGCAGTACTTC	TRBJ2-7	-	TRBV6-6	-
CASSLSSEHNEQFF	TGTGCCAGCAGCTTATCTAGCGAGCACAATGAGCAGTTCTTC	TRBJ2-1	-	TRBV11-1	-
CASSWARDTSNQPQHF	TGTGCCAGCAGTTGGGCCCGAGACACTAGCAATCAGCCCCAGCATTTT	TRBJ1-5	few	TRBV28	-
CATSDLKASGLSTDTQYF	TGTGCCACCAGTGATTTGAAGGCTAGCGGGTTGAGCACAGATACGCAGTATTTT	TRBJ2-3	-	TRBV24-1	TRBD2
CSASSRTSGSPSANYGYTF	TGCAGTGCTAGTTCCCGGACTAGCGGGAGCCCCTCGGCTAACTATGGCTACACCTTC	TRBJ1-2	-	TRBV20-1	-
CASSEWTSGSYNEQFF	TGTGCCAGCAGTGAATGGACTAGCGGGAGTTACAATGAGCAGTTCTTC	TRBJ2-1	-	TRBV2	TRBD2
CASSEEWGRGAFF	TGTGCCAGCAGTGAGGAATGGGGGCGAGGAGCTTTCTTT	TRBJ1-1	-	TRBV6-1	-
CASSFVGGLIVTNYGYTF	TGTGCCAGCAGTTTCGTAGGGGGCTTAATAGTTACTAACTATGGCTACACCTTC	TRBJ1-2	-	TRBV28	TRBD1
CASSLGGSMYEQYF	TGTGCCAGCAGCTTGGGGGGGAGTATGTACGAGCAGTACTTC	TRBJ2-7	-	TRBV28	TRBD2
CAWSTGMNTEAFF	TGTGCCTGGAGTACAGGCATGAACACTGAAGCTTTCTTT	TRBJ1-1	-	TRBV30	-
CASSLPGTGVGGSSYNEQFF	TGTGCCAGCAGTTTACCCGGGACAGGGGTCGGCGGAAGCTCCTACAATGAGCAGTTCTTC	TRBJ2-1	-	TRBV28	TRBD1
CASSELFTEAFF	TGTGCCAGTAGCGAACTATTTACTGAAGCTTTCTTT	TRBJ1-1	-	TRBV19	-
CASSHSGGSTDTQYF	TGTGCCAGCAGCCATAGCGGGGGGAGCACAGATACGCAGTATTTT	TRBJ2-3	-	TRBV6-5	TRBD2
CASSPRDRVYLGANVLTF	TGCGCCAGCAGCCCTAGGGACAGGGTCTATCTCGGGGCCAACGTCCTGACTTTC	TRBJ2-6	-	TRBV5-1	TRBD1
CASGLVMGATNYGYTF	TGTGCTAGTGGTTTGGTAATGGGGGCAACGAACTATGGCTACACCTTC	TRBJ1-2	-	TRBV12-5	-
CASSYHRGEGLGEQYF	TGTGCCAGCAGTTACCACAGGGGGGAGGGCCTGGGGGAGCAGTACTTC	TRBJ2-7	-	TRBV6-5	-
CASSPEQGRGDTEAFF	TGTGCCAGCAGCCCCGAGCAGGGGCGTGGGGACACTGAAGCTTTCTTT	TRBJ1-1	-	TRBV27	-
CASSPRTGEGYTF	TGTGCCAGCAGCCCTAGGACAGGGGAAGGCTACACCTTC	TRBJ1-2	-	TRBV3-1/TRBV3-2	TRBD1
CASSWSGRSHEQFF	TGTGCCAGCAGTTGGAGCGGGAGGTCCCATGAGCAGTTCTTC	TRBJ2-1	-	TRBV6-2/TRBV6-3	TRBD2
CASSATSVEETQYF	TGCGCCAGCAGCGCGACTAGCGTGGAAGAGACCCAGTACTTC	TRBJ2-5	-	TRBV5-1	TRBD2
CASSLALAGDGELFF	TGTGCCAGCAGCTTAGCGCTAGCGGGAGACGGGGAGCTGTTTTTT	TRBJ2-2	-	TRBV7-9	TRBD2
CASSTIDAGDYEQYF	TGTGCCAGTAGTACCATCGACGCGGGGGACTACGAGCAGTACTTC	TRBJ2-7	-	TRBV19	TRBD2
CASSLPGTAYEQYF	TGTGCCAGCAGTTTACCCGGGACAGCCTACGAGCAGTACTTC	TRBJ2-7	-	TRBV28	TRBD1